This record looks at one T cell receptor (beta chain) sequence and its context. Its antigen is undetermined. The use of a sample-barcoded 5' primer and a J-beta primer mix characterized a second PCR of roughly 7 to 11 cycles. TCRdb independently ran MiXCR on the 5' RACE reads; one entry per CDR3 protein. The data contain around 1,800,000 distinct CDR3 sequences, about two fifths of them singletons. The CDR3 totals 15 residues. V was shortened by 1 base and J by 8 bases, with 15 bases between the two germline ends. In germline, CDR1 is SEHNR, CDR2 FQNEAQ (reference sequence). The sample originates from a study of blood T cells in healthy people across ages. Study outcomes and limitations: Nothing was known about donor CMV status, and this possibly confounded expanded clonotype changes. Calculation of diversity from one million T cells yielded estimates considered to be underestimates.

Drawn from each donor were roughly 10 milliliters of peripheral blood. The receptor was isolated from a human donor in good health. This sequence joins TRBV7-9 and TRBJ1-5, with D maybe TRBD1 (6 bases). Sequenced material: blood. Here the CDR3 reads CASSLGSGAFEPQHF. CDR3 nucleotides: TGTGCCAGCAGCTTAGGCTCAGGGGCTTTTGAGCCCCAGCATTTT.